This T cell receptor (beta chain) was found in a study of early T cells in non-severe SARS-CoV-2 infection. TCRdb fed the 5' RACE reads into MiXCR, producing one record per CDR3 protein. This table has about 40,000 distinct CDR3 sequences, 4.5% to 5% appearing once. Many counts were recorded for this clonotype. Trimming took off 7 bases at V and 11 bases at J, with 14 bases between the two ends. Germline CDR1 is MNHEY and CDR2 is SVGAGI. This CDR3 contains 11 residues. V is TRBV6-5 and J is TRBJ1-1; perhaps TRBD1 as D (6 bases). Sequences were obtained from whole blood. The clonotype originates from an adult who was a healthcare worker with PCR-confirmed SARS-CoV-2 infection or an uninfected control (not recorded which). CDR3 bases: TGTGCCAGCATGCGCGAGGGGGTTGCTTTCTTT. Its translation is CASMREGVAFF.